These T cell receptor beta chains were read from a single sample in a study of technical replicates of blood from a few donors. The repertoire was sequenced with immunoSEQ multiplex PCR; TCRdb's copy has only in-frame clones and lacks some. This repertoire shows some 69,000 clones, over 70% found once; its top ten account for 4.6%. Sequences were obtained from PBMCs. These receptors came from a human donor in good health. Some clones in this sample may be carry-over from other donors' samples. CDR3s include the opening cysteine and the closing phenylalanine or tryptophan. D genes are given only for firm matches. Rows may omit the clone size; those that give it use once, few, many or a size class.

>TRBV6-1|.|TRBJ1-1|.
CASSEANSVAEAFF
TGTGCCAGCAGTGAAGCCAATTCTGTTGCGGAAGCTTTCTTT
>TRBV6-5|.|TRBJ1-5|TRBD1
CASSPTGGRQPQHF
TGTGCCAGCAGTCCGACAGGGGGCAGGCAGCCCCAGCATTTT
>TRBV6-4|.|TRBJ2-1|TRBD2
CASSFLAGANNEQFF
TGTGCCAGCAGTTTTCTAGCGGGGGCCAACAATGAGCAGTTCTTC
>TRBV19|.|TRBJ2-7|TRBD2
CASRGKRGPSYEQYF
TGTGCCAGTAGAGGGAAGCGGGGACCCTCCTACGAGCAGTACTTC
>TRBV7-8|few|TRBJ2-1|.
CASHRRGGNNEQFF
TGTGCCAGCCACCGTAGGGGAGGCAACAATGAGCAGTTCTTC
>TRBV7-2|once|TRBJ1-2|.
CASSPDSNYGYTF
TGTGCCAGCAGCCCGGACAGTAACTATGGCTACACCTTC
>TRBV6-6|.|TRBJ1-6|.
CASTKKEGPRNSPLHF
TGTGCCAGCACTAAAAAGGAGGGCCCCCGAAATTCACCCCTCCACTTT
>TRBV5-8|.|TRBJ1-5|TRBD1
CASVQGVSHGNQPQHF
TGTGCCAGCGTCCAGGGGGTATCTCATGGCAATCAGCCCCAGCATTTT
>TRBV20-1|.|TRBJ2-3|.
CSARVAIPQYF
TGCAGTGCTAGAGTGGCAATACCGCAGTATTTT
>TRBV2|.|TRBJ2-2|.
CASSERWTATGELFF
TGTGCCAGCAGTGAACGGTGGACTGCCACCGGGGAGCTGTTTTTT
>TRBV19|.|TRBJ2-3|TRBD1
CASNTPGQGDTQYF
TGTGCCAGTAACACCCCGGGACAGGGCGATACGCAGTATTTT
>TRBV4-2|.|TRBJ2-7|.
CASSQTRGFQDEQYF
TGTGCCAGCAGCCAGACACGGGGGTTCCAGGACGAGCAGTACTTC
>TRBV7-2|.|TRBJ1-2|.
CASSPRTTGYTF
TGTGCCAGCAGCCCCCGGACAACTGGCTACACCTTC
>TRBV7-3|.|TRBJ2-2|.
CASSSQVGTKGAGELFF
TGTGCCAGCAGCTCCCAAGTCGGGACTAAGGGGGCCGGGGAGCTGTTTTTT
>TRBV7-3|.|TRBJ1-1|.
CASSRESNTEAFF
TGTGCCAGCAGTCGGGAGTCGAACACTGAAGCTTTCTTT
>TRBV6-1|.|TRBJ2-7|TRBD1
CASRGTGGEQYF
TGTGCCAGCAGAGGGACAGGGGGAGAGCAGTACTTC
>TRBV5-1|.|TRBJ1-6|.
CASSETGYSPLHF
TGCGCCAGCAGCGAAACAGGGTACTCACCCCTCCACTTT
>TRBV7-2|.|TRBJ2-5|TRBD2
CASSRTRYQETQYF
TGTGCCAGCAGCCGGACTAGGTACCAAGAGACCCAGTACTTC
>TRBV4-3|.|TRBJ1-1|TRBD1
CASSLQGVNTEAFF
TGCGCCAGCAGTCTACAGGGGGTGAACACTGAAGCTTTCTTT
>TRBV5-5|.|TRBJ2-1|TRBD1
CASSLYRGYNEQFF
TGTGCCAGCAGCTTGTACAGGGGCTACAATGAGCAGTTCTTC
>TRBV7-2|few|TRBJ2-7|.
CASSAYRSSYEQYF
TGTGCCAGCAGCGCATACAGGAGCTCCTACGAGCAGTACTTC